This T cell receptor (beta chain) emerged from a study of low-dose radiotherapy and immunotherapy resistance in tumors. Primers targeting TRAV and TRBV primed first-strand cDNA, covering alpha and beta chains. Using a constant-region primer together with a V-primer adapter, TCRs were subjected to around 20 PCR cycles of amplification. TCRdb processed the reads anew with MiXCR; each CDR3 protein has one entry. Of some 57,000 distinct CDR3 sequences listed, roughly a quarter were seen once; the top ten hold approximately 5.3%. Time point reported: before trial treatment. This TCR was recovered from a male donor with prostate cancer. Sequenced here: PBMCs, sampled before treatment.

In nucleotides, the CDR3 is TGCAGCTTCAAAACCGGGCCCAACACTGAAGCTTTCTTT. Protein: CSFKTGPNTEAFF. This rearrangement joins TRBV29-1 to TRBJ1-1; D gene ambiguous. The V end was cut by 8 bases, the J end by 2 bases, with 15 bases between. The CDR3 loop spans 13 amino acids. The V gene's germline CDR1 is SQVTM and CDR2 ANQGSEA.